The 24 T cell receptor beta chains reported below all come from one sample, sequenced in a study of regulatory T cells in long-lasting Graves disease. Construction of the TCR beta libraries employed iRepertoire HTBI primers in conjunction with Arm-PCR of CDR3 regions. TCRdb re-called the multiplex PCR reads through MiXCR, storing one row per CDR3 protein. The data show 390,000 or so distinct CDR3 sequences, 12% seen once. The time point: newly diagnosed GD, antithyroid drugs for less than 3 months. Making the TCR library involved RNA that had been extracted from PBMCs. These same data were also listed under a study on T cells in Graves' hyperthyroidism and ophthalmopathy.

Material: peripheral blood mononuclear cells (PBMCs), obtained at new diagnosis, from a patient treated with antithyroid drugs. These receptors came from a woman between 18 and 30 years old with Graves disease.

This clonotype came up a few times. V usage is TRBV7-9 and J usage is TRBJ2-2; D perhaps matches TRBD1 (6 bases). The V end lost 6 bases, the J end lost 2 bases, and 13 bases lay between the germline ends. Germline CDR1 SEHNR, CDR2 FQNEAQ (reference sequence). This CDR3 is built from 15 residues. The CDR3 spells CASRTGTPNTGELFF. The CDR3 DNA sequence: TGTGCCAGCAGAACCGGGACACCCAACACCGGGGAGCTGTTTTTT.

This clonotype was detected ten times or more. This chain connects TRBV28 to TRBJ2-2, with 8 bases matching TRBD1. V gave up 6 bases and J gave up 5 bases; unmatched junction bases: 8. Germline values: CDR1 MDHEN, CDR2 SYDVKM. The CDR3 totals 15 residues. CDR3 bases: TGTGCCAGCAGCGACGGACAGGGTGGTACCGGGGAGCTGTTTTTT. Translation: CASSDGQGGTGELFF.

J is TRBJ2-1 and V is TRBV20-1; TRBD1 or TRBD2 may be the D gene (6 bases each). The CDR3 totals 16 residues. The ends were cut back, 5 bases at V and 4 bases at J, with 21 bases in the middle. From germline, CDR1 is DFQATT and CDR2 SNEGSKA (reference sequence). CDR3 sequence reads: CSARLTSRGAYNEQFF. CDR3 DNA sequence: TGCAGTGCTCGCTTGACGAGTAGGGGGGCATACAATGAGCAGTTCTTC.

The chain carries TRBV27 and TRBJ2-7; maybe TRBD2 (5 bases). Looked up from germline, CDR1 is MNHEY and CDR2 is SMNVEV (reference sequence). CDR3 length: 15 residues. V gave up 5 bases and J gave up 5 bases, with 19 bases separating them. The CDR3: CASSPLKGVRDEQYF. The CDR3 coding sequence is TGTGCCAGCAGTCCCCTTAAGGGAGTTCGTGACGAGCAGTACTTC.

The sample holds many counts of this clonotype. The chain carries TRBV5-1 and TRBJ2-3; D unresolved. From germline, CDR1 is SGHRS and CDR2 YFSETQ. The V end lost 7 bases, the J end lost 5 bases, and 8 bases lay between the germline ends. CDR3 size: 11 residues. CDR3 in amino acids: CASGSKDTQYF. CDR3 in DNA: TGCGCCAGCGGGTCTAAAGATACGCAGTATTTT.

This clonotype was recorded at least ten times. V usage is TRBV7-2 and J usage is TRBJ1-2, with 8 bases aligning to TRBD1. Germline assignment: CDR1 SGHTA and CDR2 FQGNSA. The CDR3 length is 15 residues. The junction had 8 bases not matched to a gene; V was cut back by 3 bases and J by 5 bases. CDR3 nucleotide sequence: TGTGCCAGCAGCTTCTCGACAGGGGTTGGGTATGGCTACACCTTC. Translation: CASSFSTGVGYGYTF. The full variable domain, rest sourced from reference TRBV7-2 and TRBJ1-2, is GAGVSQSPSNKVTEKGKDVELRCDPISGHTALYWYRQSLGQGLEFLIYFQGNSAPDKSGLPSDRFSAERTGGSVSTLTIQRTQQEDSAVYLCASSFSTGVGYGYTFGSGTRLTVV.

Many counts were recorded for this clonotype. The chain carries TRBV19 and TRBJ2-5; D possibly corresponds to TRBD2 (7 bases). This CDR3 has 18 amino acids. The V end was cut by 4 bases, the J end by 4 bases, with 25 bases between. Germline CDR1 is LNHDA and CDR2 is SQIVND (reference sequence). The CDR3 DNA is TGTGCCAGTAGTAAGTGGGAGGGGGTACAGGGATTTCGAGAGACCCAGTACTTC. Translating it yields CASSKWEGVQGFRETQYF.

This chain connects TRBV4-2 to TRBJ2-3; D perhaps matches TRBD1 (5 bases). Trimming shortened V by 1 base and J by 1 base, and 9 bases separated the two germline ends. This CDR3 is 15 amino acids long. The germline CDR1 and CDR2 sequences are LGHNA and YNFKEQ. As DNA, the CDR3 is TGTGCCAGCAGCCAAGCTGGCAGGGGCACAGATACGCAGTATTTT. It translates to CASSQAGRGTDTQYF.

Ten or more counts support this clonotype. The V gene is TRBV11-2, the J gene TRBJ2-7, with TRBD1 identical over 9 bases. With V trimmed by 4 bases and J by 3 bases, 7 bases remained unmatched. The CDR3 runs 15 residues. Germline V CDR1 and CDR2: SGHAT, FQNNGV. As DNA, the CDR3 is TGTGCCAGCAGCTCATACCCGGGACAGGGCTACGAGCAGTACTTC. This gives the protein CASSSYPGQGYEQYF.

Many counts were recorded for this clonotype. V is TRBV6-5 and J is TRBJ1-1; no definite D call. V dropped 3 bases and J dropped 6 bases, with 5 bases sitting between them. In germline, CDR1 is MNHEY, CDR2 SVGAGI. The CDR3 runs to 11 residues. The CDR3 bases are TGTGCCAGCAGTTATTGGGCTGAAGCTTTCTTT. Amino acids: CASSYWAEAFF.

The rearrangement links TRBV7-6 to TRBJ2-5; TRBD2 aligns across 11 bases. Trimming cost V 0 bases and J 6 bases; bases outside gene matches: 3. This CDR3 has 15 residues. Germline CDR1 and CDR2: SGHVS and FNYEAQ. The DNA of the CDR3 is TGTGCCAGCAGCTTAGCTAGCGGGGGGGCGCAGACCCAGTACTTC. It is translated as CASSLASGGAQTQYF.

The chain links TRBV9 to TRBJ1-1, with TRBD1 as a possible D gene (5 bases). Germline CDR1 reads SGDLS; CDR2 reads YYNGEE. CDR3 length equals 16 residues. The germline V and J ends were trimmed by 2 bases and 4 bases, with 18 bases remaining between them. CDR3 bases: TGTGCCAGCAGCGTTGCGGGGGGAGTCGGGTCCACTGAAGCTTTCTTT. Encoded protein: CASSVAGGVGSTEAFF.

In its sample, this clonotype was seen a few times. The chain carries TRBV20-1 and TRBJ2-4; D uncertain. Germline V lookup: CDR1 DFQATT, CDR2 SNEGSKA (reference sequence). The CDR3 covers 12 residues. V lost 4 bases and J 9 bases, leaving 13 bases between the germline ends. DNA for the CDR3: TGCAGTGCTACTCCAGGTTGGGGCATTCAGTACTTC. This codes for CSATPGWGIQYF.

In this sample, this clonotype turned up many times. J is TRBJ2-7 and V is TRBV28, with a tentative D call TRBD1 (5 bases). CDR3 length: 12 residues. CDR1 is MDHEN and CDR2 is SYDVKM in the germline V gene. V was cut by 6 bases and J by 10 bases, with 16 bases left in between. CDR3 sequence reads: CASSPGQEVQYF. The DNA for the CDR3 is TGTGCCAGCAGCCCAGGACAAGAAGTTCAGTACTTC.

This clonotype was observed a few times. The rearrangement joins TRBV6-1 to TRBJ2-2; tentatively, D is TRBD1 (6 bases). Trimming removed 5 bases from V and 4 bases from J, with 11 bases in between. CDR1 and CDR2 (germline): MNHNS, SASEGT. The CDR3 spans 14 residues. The CDR3 nucleotides are TGTGCCAGCAGTCCCAGGGGATCCACCGGGGAGCTGTTTTTT. Its protein product is CASSPRGSTGELFF.

The chain joins TRBV4-3 to TRBJ1-2, with unresolved D. The CDR3 is made up of 17 amino acids. Germline V gives CDR1 LGHNA, CDR2 YSLEER. V lost 0 bases, J lost 7 bases, and 21 bases lay in between. The CDR3 coding sequence is TGCGCCAGCAGCCAAGAAATCAAGGCAGGACTTATATTTGGCTACACCTTC. The encoded protein is CASSQEIKAGLIFGYTF.

This clonotype was counted many times. The chain links TRBV28 to TRBJ1-1; possibly TRBD1 for D (6 bases). Germline CDR1 and CDR2: MDHEN and SYDVKM. This CDR3 comprises 15 residues. Trimming took 8 bases from V and 5 from J, leaving 21 bases between them. The CDR3 DNA sequence: TGTGCCAGCCGAAATTACAGGGCGGGGGGTACTGAAGCTTTCTTT. It yields the protein CASRNYRAGGTEAFF.

This clonotype was detected ten times or more. The chain carries TRBV2 and TRBJ1-4; perhaps TRBD1 as D (5 bases). CDR3 length: 14 residues. Trimming stripped 6 bases from V and 3 bases from J, with 11 bases between. Germline lookup yields CDR1 SNHLY and CDR2 FYNNEI. The CDR3 bases are TGTGCCAGCAGCGAGGGGAGGGCTAATGAAAAACTGTTTTTT. Translating it yields CASSEGRANEKLFF.

This clonotype came up many times. The chain joins TRBV28 to TRBJ2-3, with 9 bases fitting TRBD1. V dropped 4 bases and J dropped 3; count of bases not matched to a gene: 11. Germline V gene lookup returns CDR1 MDHEN and CDR2 SYDVKM. This CDR3 spans 17 amino acids. The CDR3 DNA is TGTGCCAGCAGTTATGGGACAGGGAAAGGGATGACAGATACGCAGTATTTT. Its translation is CASSYGTGKGMTDTQYF.

This clonotype was seen many times. The chain joins TRBV2 to TRBJ1-1; D is ambiguous. CDR1 and CDR2 (germline): SNHLY, FYNNEI. The ends were cut back, 3 bases at V and 9 bases at J, with 8 bases in the middle. The CDR3 has 11 residues. CDR3 amino acids: CASSEQAKAFF. The CDR3 DNA sequence: TGTGCCAGCAGTGAGCAGGCAAAAGCTTTCTTT.

This chain links TRBV10-3 with TRBJ1-2; the D is unclear. V was clipped by 3 bases and J by 2 bases, with 13 bases between them. Germline values: CDR1 ENHRY, CDR2 SYGVKD. The CDR3 extends over 15 amino acids. The CDR3 sequence: CAISEGLLTNYGYTF. The CDR3 bases are TGTGCCATCAGTGAAGGCCTCCTCACCAACTATGGCTACACCTTC.

This clonotype appeared many times. This rearrangement joins TRBV13 to TRBJ2-7; D may be TRBD2 (6 bases). The CDR3 contains 14 residues. Germline CDR1 and CDR2: PRHDT and FYEKMQ (reference sequence). Deletions cut 4 bases from V and 3 bases from J, with 13 bases between. CDR3 loop: CASSSRGAIYEQYF. The CDR3 DNA reads TGTGCCAGCAGCTCCCGCGGGGCAATCTACGAGCAGTACTTC. The whole variable domain, remainder taken from reference TRBV13 and TRBJ2-7, is AAGVIQSPRHLIKEKRETATLKCYPIPRHDTVYWYQQGPGQDPQFLISFYEKMQSDKGSIPDRFSAQQFSDYHSELNMSSLELGDSALYFCASSSRGAIYEQYFGPGTRLTVT.

This clonotype was counted a few times. The chain combines TRBV27 with TRBJ1-1, with unresolved D. Germline lookup yields CDR1 MNHEY and CDR2 SMNVEV (reference sequence). CDR3 length equals 13 residues. With 3 bases removed from V and 2 bases from J, the gap between germline ends came to 7 bases. The DNA for the CDR3 is TGTGCCAGCAGTTTTGGCAGCAACACTGAAGCTTTCTTT. This encodes CASSFGSNTEAFF.

This clonotype was counted ten times or more. This chain joins TRBV28 and TRBJ2-1, with TRBD2 matching over 10 bases. This CDR3 spans 16 amino acids. Germline-derived CDR1 and CDR2 are MDHEN and SYDVKM. Trimming removed 6 bases from V and 6 bases from J; junction bases left unmatched: 11. The CDR3 nucleotides read TGTGCCAGCAGGACTAGCGGGCCCCGTGGGGGCAATGAGCAGTTCTTC. Residues: CASRTSGPRGGNEQFF.